This TCR beta chain was sequenced for a study of graft-versus-host responses after intestinal transplantation. Study-level information: The study gave all recipients anti-thymocyte globulin induction, then tacrolimus and steroids for 2 to 3 years. Study-level results: Peak circulating GvH clone levels were associated with early post-transplant HvG declines. Recipient marrow showed GvH clones, some seen first in ileum or blood.

This clone was counted once. Antigen: not known. Here immunoSEQ multiplex PCR was the method, and the copy in TCRdb shows in-frame clones only, minus some. This sample has approximately 24,000 clones, with around 94% found just once. Germline trimming cut 6 bases from V and 1 base from J; bases unmatched to any gene: 4. The CDR3 covers 15 residues. Germline values: CDR1 SNHLY, CDR2 FYNNEI. The input for sequencing was PBMCs, taken just over 29 days after intestinal transplant. The origin of this receptor is a human patient who received an intestinal transplant, so some T cells may come from the graft donor. The chain uses TRBV2 and TRBJ2-3; 10 positions match TRBD2. The CDR3 sequence is CASSSGTSGTDTQYF. The CDR3 region has the DNA TGTGCCAGCAGCTCCGGGACTAGCGGCACAGATACGCAGTATTTT.